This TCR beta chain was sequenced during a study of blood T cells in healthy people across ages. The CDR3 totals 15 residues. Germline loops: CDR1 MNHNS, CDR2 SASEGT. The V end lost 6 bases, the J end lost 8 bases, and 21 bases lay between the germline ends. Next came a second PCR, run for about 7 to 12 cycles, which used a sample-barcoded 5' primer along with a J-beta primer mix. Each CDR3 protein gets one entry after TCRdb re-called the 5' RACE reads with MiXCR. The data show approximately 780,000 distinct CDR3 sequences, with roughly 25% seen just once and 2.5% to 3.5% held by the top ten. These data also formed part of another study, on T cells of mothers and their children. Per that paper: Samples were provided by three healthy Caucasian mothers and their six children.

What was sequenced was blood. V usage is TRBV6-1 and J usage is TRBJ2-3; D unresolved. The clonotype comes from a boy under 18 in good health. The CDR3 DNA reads TGTGCCAGCAGAAGCCCATTTAGTAGCCTGAGTACGCAGTATTTT. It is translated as CASRSPFSSLSTQYF.